The source of this TCR beta chain is a study of T-cell memory formation after mild COVID-19. This CDR3 is 14 amino acids long. V was shortened by 0 bases and J by 5 bases, with 10 bases between the two germline ends. Per germline, CDR1 MGHRA and CDR2 YSYEKL. From the 5' RACE reads, TCRdb called clonotypes with MiXCR, one entry per CDR3 protein. The sample includes 92,000 or so distinct CDR3 sequences, roughly 16% seen only once; the top ten take around two fifths. Only a few counts were recorded for this clonotype. The sample was PBMCs or a T cell subset sorted from them (not recorded which). The V gene is TRBV4-1, the J gene TRBJ1-1; D gene unclear. The TCR originated in a man between 18 and 29 years old who had mild COVID-19 (a few samples of this study predate the infection). Cell type and time point are not known. The CDR3 region has the DNA TGCGCCAGCAGCCAAGATCTATATCTAACTGAAGCTTTCTTT. As protein: CASSQDLYLTEAFF.